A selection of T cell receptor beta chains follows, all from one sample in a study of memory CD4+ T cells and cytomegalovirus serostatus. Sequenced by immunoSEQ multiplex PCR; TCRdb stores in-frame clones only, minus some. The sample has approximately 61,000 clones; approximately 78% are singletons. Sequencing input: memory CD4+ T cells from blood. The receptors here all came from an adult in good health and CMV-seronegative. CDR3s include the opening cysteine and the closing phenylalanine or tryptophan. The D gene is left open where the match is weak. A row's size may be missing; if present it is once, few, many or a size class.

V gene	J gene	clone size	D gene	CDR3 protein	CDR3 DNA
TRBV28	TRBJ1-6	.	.	CASSLYGRDSPLHF	TGTGCCAGCAGTTTATATGGCAGGGATTCACCCCTCCACTTT
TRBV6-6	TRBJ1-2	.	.	CASSSRQLEIYGYTF	TGTGCCAGCAGTTCTAGACAGCTCGAGATCTATGGCTACACCTTC
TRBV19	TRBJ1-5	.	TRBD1	CASSSWDRGLSQPQHF	TGTGCCAGTAGTTCCTGGGACAGGGGGTTGAGTCAGCCCCAGCATTTT
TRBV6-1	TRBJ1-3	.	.	CATAPQGSGNTIYF	TGTGCCACCGCACCACAGGGCTCTGGAAACACCATATATTTT
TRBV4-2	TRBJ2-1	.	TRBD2	CASSQGAGLAYNEQFF	TGTGCCAGCAGCCAAGGGGCCGGACTAGCGTACAATGAGCAGTTCTTC
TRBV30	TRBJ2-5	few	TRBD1	CAWQGQGQETQYF	TGTGCCTGGCAAGGACAGGGCCAAGAGACCCAGTACTTC
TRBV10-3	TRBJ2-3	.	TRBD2	CAISELAGNTDTQYF	TGTGCCATCAGTGAACTAGCGGGGAACACAGATACGCAGTATTTT
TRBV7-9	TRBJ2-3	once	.	CASSPRRGVRTDTQYF	TGTGCCAGCAGCCCACGAAGGGGGGTGCGCACAGATACGCAGTATTTT
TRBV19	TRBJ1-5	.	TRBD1	CASATGNQPQHF	TGTGCCAGTGCGACAGGGAATCAGCCCCAGCATTTT
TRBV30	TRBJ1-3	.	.	CAWSARNTIYF	TGTGCCTGGAGTGCGAGAAACACCATATATTTT
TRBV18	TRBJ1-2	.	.	CASSPTANYGYTF	TGTGCCAGCTCACCGACAGCTAACTATGGCTACACCTTC
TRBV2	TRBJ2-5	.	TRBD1	CASTPDRGGGETQYF	TGTGCCAGCACCCCGGACAGGGGTGGTGGTGAGACCCAGTACTTC
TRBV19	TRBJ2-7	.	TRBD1	CASRKQGASHEQYF	TGTGCCAGTAGAAAGCAGGGGGCTTCTCACGAGCAGTACTTC
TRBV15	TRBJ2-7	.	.	CATSSPSRPYEQYF	TGTGCCACCAGCAGTCCTTCGAGACCCTACGAGCAGTACTTC
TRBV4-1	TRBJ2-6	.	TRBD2	CASSQDLAGSGANVLTF	TGCGCCAGCAGCCAAGATCTAGCGGGGTCTGGGGCCAACGTCCTGACTTTC
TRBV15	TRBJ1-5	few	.	CATSRDGPSRVGNQPQHF	TGTGCCACCAGCAGAGATGGCCCCTCTAGAGTCGGCAATCAGCCCCAGCATTTT
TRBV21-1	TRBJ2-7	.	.	CASSKAEGEEAYEQYF	TGTGCCAGCAGCAAAGCTGAGGGGGAGGAAGCGTACGAGCAGTACTTC
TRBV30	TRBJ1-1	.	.	CAWSRRGAEAFF	TGTGCCTGGAGCCGTCGGGGGGCTGAAGCTTTCTTT
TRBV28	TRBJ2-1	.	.	CASSLAGRNEQFF	TGTGCCAGCAGTTTAGCGGGCAGGAATGAGCAGTTCTTC
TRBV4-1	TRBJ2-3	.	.	CASSRTGTDTQYF	TGCGCCAGCAGCCGGACCGGTACAGATACGCAGTATTTT